These T cell receptor beta chains were read from a single sample in a study of PD-1 blockade in classical Hodgkin lymphoma. Here immunoSEQ multiplex PCR was the method, and the copy in TCRdb shows in-frame clones only, minus some. Found here are about 22,000 clones, around 81% of them singletons; the top ten hold roughly a fifth. The sample consisted of peripheral blood mononuclear cells (PBMCs), taken before the second cycle of nivolumab. The receptors stem from a human donor with classical Hodgkin lymphoma. CDR3s include the opening cysteine and the closing phenylalanine or tryptophan. Fields, in order: CDR3 DNA, CDR3 protein, J gene, V gene, clone size, D gene. A D gene is named only where the DNA matches it firmly. Clone sizes are given selectively: once, few, many, or a class where the clone is expanded.

cdr3_nt: TGCGCCAGCAGCCAAGTAAGGGGGCCTGGAAACACCATATATTTT
cdr3_aa: CASSQVRGPGNTIYF
j_call: TRBJ1-3
v_call: TRBV4-1
clone_size: NA
d_call: TRBD1

cdr3_nt: TGTGCCAGCAGTTTGGGGGGATTCAATGAAAAACTGTTTTTT
cdr3_aa: CASSLGGFNEKLFF
j_call: TRBJ1-4
v_call: TRBV6-5
clone_size: once
d_call: NA

cdr3_nt: TGTGCCAGCAGCTTAGAGGGCAGCCTGGGGGAGACCCAGTACTTC
cdr3_aa: CASSLEGSLGETQYF
j_call: TRBJ2-5
v_call: TRBV7-6
clone_size: NA
d_call: NA

cdr3_nt: TGTGCCAGCAGCTTCAAGCTCGCAGATACGCAGTATTTT
cdr3_aa: CASSFKLADTQYF
j_call: TRBJ2-3
v_call: TRBV7-2
clone_size: NA
d_call: NA

cdr3_nt: TGTGCCAGTAGTATAGAGCGGGGCACCCGCTCCTACGAGCAGTACTTC
cdr3_aa: CASSIERGTRSYEQYF
j_call: TRBJ2-7
v_call: TRBV19
clone_size: NA
d_call: NA

cdr3_nt: TGTGCCAGCAGTCCCTCGGGGGGGCCGGTGGATGAGCAGTTCTTC
cdr3_aa: CASSPSGGPVDEQFF
j_call: TRBJ2-1
v_call: TRBV27
clone_size: NA
d_call: TRBD2

cdr3_nt: TGTGCCAGCAGCCAAGAGGCGGGGGGGCTCCCGGGGGAGCAGTATTTT
cdr3_aa: CASSQEAGGLPGEQYF
j_call: TRBJ2-3
v_call: TRBV4-2
clone_size: NA
d_call: TRBD2

cdr3_nt: TGTGCCAGCAGCCAAGAAAGGGGACAGGGACCAGAAGCTTTCTTT
cdr3_aa: CASSQERGQGPEAFF
j_call: TRBJ1-1
v_call: TRBV4-2
clone_size: NA
d_call: TRBD1

cdr3_nt: TGTGCCAGTAGTATAGCGGCCCATCGGGGAACTGAAGCTTTCTTT
cdr3_aa: CASSIAAHRGTEAFF
j_call: TRBJ1-1
v_call: TRBV19
clone_size: few
d_call: NA

cdr3_nt: TGCGCCAGCAGCTTGGCAGGGGGCCCTAACTATGGCTACACCTTC
cdr3_aa: CASSLAGGPNYGYTF
j_call: TRBJ1-2
v_call: TRBV5-1
clone_size: few
d_call: TRBD1

cdr3_nt: TGTGCCTGGAGTGTAGACAGGGTCAAGCCCCAGCATTTT
cdr3_aa: CAWSVDRVKPQHF
j_call: TRBJ1-5
v_call: TRBV30
clone_size: NA
d_call: TRBD1

cdr3_nt: TGTGCCAGCACCATCGAATGGGTAGCGGGAGGGCTAAGATCCCACGAGCAGTACTTC
cdr3_aa: CASTIEWVAGGLRSHEQYF
j_call: TRBJ2-7
v_call: TRBV11-2
clone_size: NA
d_call: TRBD2

cdr3_nt: TGTGCCAGCAGATTATTGGGGACGGCGAACACTGAAGCTTTCTTT
cdr3_aa: CASRLLGTANTEAFF
j_call: TRBJ1-1
v_call: TRBV28
clone_size: NA
d_call: NA